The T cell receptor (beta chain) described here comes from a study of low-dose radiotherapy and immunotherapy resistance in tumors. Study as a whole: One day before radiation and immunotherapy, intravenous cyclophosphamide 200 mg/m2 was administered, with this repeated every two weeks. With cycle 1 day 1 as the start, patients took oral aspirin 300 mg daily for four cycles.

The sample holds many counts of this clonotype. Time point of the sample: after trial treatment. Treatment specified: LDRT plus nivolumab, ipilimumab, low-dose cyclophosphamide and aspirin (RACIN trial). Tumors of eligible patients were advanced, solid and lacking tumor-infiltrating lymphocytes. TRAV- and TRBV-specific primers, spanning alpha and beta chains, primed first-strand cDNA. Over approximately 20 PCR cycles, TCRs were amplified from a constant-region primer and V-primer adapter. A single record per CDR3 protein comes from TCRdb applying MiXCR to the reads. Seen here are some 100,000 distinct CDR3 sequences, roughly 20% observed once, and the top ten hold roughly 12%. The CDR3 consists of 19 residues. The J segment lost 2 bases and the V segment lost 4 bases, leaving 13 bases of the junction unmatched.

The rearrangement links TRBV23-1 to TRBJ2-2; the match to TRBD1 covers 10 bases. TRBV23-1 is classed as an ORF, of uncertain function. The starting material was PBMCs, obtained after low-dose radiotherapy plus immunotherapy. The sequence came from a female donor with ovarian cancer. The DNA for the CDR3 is TGCGCCAGCAGTCTTAAGAAAACGGACAGGGGGGACAACACCGGGGAGCTGTTTTTT. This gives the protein CASSLKKTDRGDNTGELFF.